This is a list of T cell receptor beta chains from one sample in a study of early T cells in non-severe SARS-CoV-2 infection. TCRdb independently ran MiXCR on the 5' RACE reads; one entry per CDR3 protein. The data hold some 80,000 distinct CDR3 sequences, with 10% to 15% observed a single time. The material was whole blood, obtained at baseline. These receptors were collected from an adult who was a healthcare worker with PCR-confirmed SARS-CoV-2 infection or an uninfected control (not recorded which). The donor label of this sample is uncertain. CDR3s include the opening cysteine and the closing phenylalanine or tryptophan. A D gene is named only where the DNA matches it firmly. Clone size is shown for a subset of rows, as once, few, many or a class of expanded clone.

TRBD2 | NA | TRBJ2-1 | TRBV19 | TGTGCCAGTAGTATGTATAGCGGGAGGGCCGGCAATGAGCAGTTCTTC | CASSMYSGRAGNEQFF
TRBD1 | NA | TRBJ2-3 | TRBV7-2 | TGTGCCAGCAGCGGACGGGACAGGGTATTTACAGATACGCAGTATTTT | CASSGRDRVFTDTQYF
TRBD2 | few | TRBJ2-1 | TRBV27 | TGTGCCAGCAGTAGAGAAGGACTAGCGGGTTATGAGCAGTTCTTC | CASSREGLAGYEQFF
NA | NA | TRBJ1-1 | TRBV11-2 | TGTGCCAGCAGCTCGGGGGGAGTGGAGGCTTTCTTT | CASSSGGVEAFF
NA | few | TRBJ1-2 | TRBV5-6 | TGTGCCAGCAGCTTGCGGAGGGGAAGCTACACCTTC | CASSLRRGSYTF
TRBD1 | many | TRBJ2-7 | TRBV5-1 | TGCGCCAGCAGCTCCTTAAGACAGGGGTCCGAGCAGTACTTC | CASSSLRQGSEQYF
TRBD1 | many | TRBJ1-2 | TRBV4-1 | TGCGCCAGCAGCCAACCGGACAGGGGAGGCTATGGCTACACCTTC | CASSQPDRGGYGYTF
NA | few | TRBJ2-7 | TRBV6-1 | TGTGCCAGCTCTAGAGGGGACTACGAGCAGTACTTC | CASSRGDYEQYF
NA | NA | TRBJ1-2 | TRBV4-3 | TGCGCCAGCAGCCAAGATAGTCGAGGGGCGGAGGGCTACACCTTC | CASSQDSRGAEGYTF
NA | many | TRBJ1-2 | TRBV7-9 | TGTGCCAGCAGCTTAATTTCCGGACCCCTGGGAGGCTACACCTTC | CASSLISGPLGGYTF
NA | NA | TRBJ1-3 | TRBV12-3/TRBV12-4 | TGTGCCAGCAGCCTGGGGGATGGAAACACCATATATTTT | CASSLGDGNTIYF
NA | NA | TRBJ2-2 | TRBV11-2 | TGTGCCAGGAGCGCCGACAGGCTCACCGGGGAGCTGTTTTTT | CARSADRLTGELFF
NA | few | TRBJ1-1 | TRBV5-1 | TGCGCCAGCAGCTTGGTGGCGAACACTGAAGCTTTCTTT | CASSLVANTEAFF
NA | few | TRBJ1-2 | TRBV20-1 | TGCAGTGCTAGTCTTCCAGGGGTGTACTATGGCTACACCTTC | CSASLPGVYYGYTF
NA | NA | TRBJ1-1 | TRBV12-5 | TGTGCTAGTGGTTTGGTACGAATCAGCCTGTCCCGATGGAACACTGAAGCTTTCTTT | CASGLVRISLSRWNTEAFF
NA | NA | TRBJ2-7 | TRBV5-6 | TGTGCCAGCAGCCCGTGGGATAACGAAAGATACGAGCAGTACTTC | CASSPWDNERYEQYF
TRBD1 | many | TRBJ2-2 | TRBV28 | TGTGCCAGCAGCCCTTGGACAGGGTCGAACACCGGGGAGCTGTTTTTT | CASSPWTGSNTGELFF
NA | few | TRBJ2-3 | TRBV5-4 | TGTGCCAGCAGCTTGGGTTGCGCCTTAGGCACAGATACGCAGTATTTT | CASSLGCALGTDTQYF
NA | many | TRBJ1-4 | TRBV30 | TGTGCCTGGAGTGTACAAGCTGAAAAACTGTTTTTT | CAWSVQAEKLFF
NA | medium-sized | TRBJ1-1 | TRBV6-6 | TGTGCCAGCAGTCGGACTCCCGGCAACACTGAAGCTTTCTTT | CASSRTPGNTEAFF
NA | many | TRBJ1-2 | TRBV12-3/TRBV12-4 | TGTGCCAGCAGTTTAGGGCCAGGGCTTAACTATGGCTACACCTTC | CASSLGPGLNYGYTF
NA | few | TRBJ2-7 | TRBV4-2 | TGTGCCAGCAGCCAAGATCCCGCCGCTCTCGAGCAGTACTTC | CASSQDPAALEQYF
TRBD1 | many | TRBJ2-3 | TRBV20-1 | TGCAGTGCTAGAGAGGACAGGGGGAGCACAGATACGCAGTATTTT | CSAREDRGSTDTQYF
TRBD2 | many | TRBJ2-7 | TRBV3-1 | TGTGCCAGCAGCCCGTGGACTAGCTCCTACGAGCAGTACTTC | CASSPWTSSYEQYF
NA | many | TRBJ2-7 | TRBV2 | TGTGCCAGCAGCGGACGCCTTAGCTCCTACGAGCAGTACTTC | CASSGRLSSYEQYF
TRBD1 | NA | TRBJ2-2 | TRBV10-2 | TGCGCCACTCCGGGACAGGGGACCGGGGAGCTGTTTTTT | CATPGQGTGELFF
NA | many | TRBJ2-4 | TRBV12-3/TRBV12-4 | TGTGCCAGCAGTAGATCCGGGACGCAGTACTTC | CASSRSGTQYF
TRBD1 | few | TRBJ2-5 | TRBV2 | TGTGCCAGCAGAGTCACCGGGACAGCCGAAGAGACCCAGTACTTC | CASRVTGTAEETQYF
TRBD1 | NA | TRBJ2-3 | TRBV5-5 | TGTGCCAGCAGGCCGAATCCGGGACAGAGCACAGATACGCAGTATTTT | CASRPNPGQSTDTQYF
NA | few | TRBJ1-1 | TRBV12-3/TRBV12-4 | TGTGCCAGCAGTTTCCCAAACCCCGGTGAGAACATGAACACTGAAGCTTTCTTT | CASSFPNPGENMNTEAFF
NA | few | TRBJ1-1 | TRBV6-2/TRBV6-3 | TGTGCCAGCAGCTTACGGGCCGGGACTAGGGAGAACACTGAAGCTTTCTTT | CASSLRAGTRENTEAFF
NA | few | TRBJ2-7 | TRBV5-6 | TGTGCCAGCAGCGATTGGACAGCCTCCTACGAGCAGTACTTC | CASSDWTASYEQYF
NA | many | TRBJ2-1 | TRBV20-1 | TGCAGTGCTAGAAAGTCTGGACTTAGCTCCTACAATGAGCAGTTCTTC | CSARKSGLSSYNEQFF
TRBD2 | NA | TRBJ2-1 | TRBV25-1 | TGTGCCAGCAGTGAGACTAGCGGTCGCTCCTACAATGAGCAGTTCTTC | CASSETSGRSYNEQFF
NA | many | TRBJ2-7 | TRBV7-8 | TGTGCCAGCAGCTTGGTTAGGGGCTCGTCGGACGAGCAGTACTTC | CASSLVRGSSDEQYF
NA | NA | TRBJ2-7 | TRBV7-2 | TGTGCCAGCAGCTCCCTCGGGGGCTCCTACGAGCAGTACTTC | CASSSLGGSYEQYF
TRBD1 | NA | TRBJ2-7 | TRBV12-5 | TGTGCTAGTGGTTTGTCGGGGACAGAGTACGAGCAGTACTTC | CASGLSGTEYEQYF
NA | few | TRBJ2-1 | TRBV29-1 | TGCAGCGTGGACGACAGCTCCTACAATGAGCAGTTCTTC | CSVDDSSYNEQFF
TRBD2 | NA | TRBJ2-3 | TRBV20-1 | TGCAGTGCTCCCAGCCTACTAGCGGGAGGCACAGATACGCAGTATTTT | CSAPSLLAGGTDTQYF
TRBD1 | NA | TRBJ2-4 | TRBV5-1 | TGCGCCAGCAGCTTGGACGGACAGGGAAGAGCCAAAAACATTCAGTACTTC | CASSLDGQGRAKNIQYF
TRBD2 | NA | TRBJ2-7 | TRBV7-2 | TGTGCCAGCAGCCTACGGCGGGAGCCCTACGAGCAGTACTTC | CASSLRREPYEQYF
NA | few | TRBJ2-2 | TRBV29-1 | TGCAGTGGGCGCCTGGGGAACACCGGGGAGCTGTTTTTT | CSGRLGNTGELFF
NA | NA | TRBJ1-2 | TRBV14 | TGTGCCAGCAGCCTAGGGGGGACTAACTATGGCTACACCTTC | CASSLGGTNYGYTF
NA | many | TRBJ1-5 | TRBV3-1 | TGTGCCAGCTATAGTCAGCCCCAGCATTTT | CASYSQPQHF
NA | few | TRBJ2-3 | TRBV7-9 | TGTGCCAGCAGCATAAGAGGAAGCACAGATACGCAGTATTTT | CASSIRGSTDTQYF
NA | NA | TRBJ2-7 | TRBV4-1 | TGCGCCAGCAGCCAAGGGGGTAGGGCGGGCAACGAGCAGTACTTC | CASSQGGRAGNEQYF
TRBD2 | many | TRBJ2-1 | TRBV27 | TGTGCCAGCAGTTTCGCGGGGGCCTACAATGAGCAGTTCTTC | CASSFAGAYNEQFF
NA | few | TRBJ2-1 | TRBV19 | TGTGCCAGTAGTATGTCTAGAGGGATTGGTGAGCAGTTCTTC | CASSMSRGIGEQFF